The clone carrying this T cell receptor beta chain showed up just a few times. The antigen remains undetermined. An end of the junction does not agree with germline; a read error may underlie this. Around 9 milliliters of peripheral blood were drawn from each donor into EDTA-treated tubes. The sample is drawn from a study of blood T cells in healthy people across ages. Through a sample-barcoded 5' primer and a J-beta primer mix, a second PCR was run for 7 to 11 cycles. A single record per CDR3 protein comes from TCRdb applying MiXCR to the 5' RACE reads. The table records about 630,000 distinct CDR3 sequences, around 21% of them present only once. Study conclusions and caveats: Considered underestimates were the diversity estimates obtained from one million T cells. Age advanced and TCR beta diversity per million T cells fell, roughly linearly.

The length of the CDR3 is 16 residues. Looked up from germline, CDR1 is SGHRS and CDR2 is YFSETQ. The chain carries TRBV5-1 and TRBJ2-7, with TRBD1 as a possible D gene (7 bases). Sequencing used blood. The sequence came from a man between 70 and 80 years old in good health. The CDR3 region is CASREGQPGLSYEQHF. CDR3 nucleotides: TGCGCCAGCAGGGAGGGACAGCCGGGACTTTCCTACGAGCAGCACTTC.